The next 17 T cell receptor beta chains were all read from a single sample in a study of OX40 agonist ivuxolimab in advanced cancers. Assay used: immunoSEQ multiplex PCR; TCRdb lists only in-frame clones, some missing. The sample carries 55,000 to 85,000 clones, roughly 90% recorded once. Sequenced material: CD4+ or CD8+ T cells sorted from blood, taken in a trial of the OX40 agonist ivuxolimab. The receptors were sampled from an adult with an advanced solid tumor such as melanoma, head and neck, liver or kidney cancer.

V and J are TRBV14 and TRBJ1-4, with unresolved D. The V end lost 0 bases, the J end lost 8 bases, and 19 bases lay between the germline ends. The CDR3 covers 17 residues. Germline V gene data show CDR1 as SGHDN and CDR2 as FVKESK. This CDR3 is CASSQDARALGREKLFF. The CDR3 nucleotides read TGTGCCAGCAGCCAAGATGCTCGGGCCCTAGGGCGGGAAAAACTGTTTTTT.

This rearrangement joins TRBV7-9 to TRBJ2-3; D gene uncertain. The V and J ends lost 0 bases and 1 base respectively, with 11 bases between them. The CDR3 runs to 16 residues. Germline V CDR1 and CDR2: SEHNR, FQNEAQ (reference sequence). The CDR3 is CASSLALNEGTDTQYF. CDR3 sequence (DNA): TGTGCCAGCAGCTTAGCGCTTAACGAGGGCACAGATACGCAGTATTTT. Filled out from reference TRBV7-9 and TRBJ2-3, the complete variable domain reads DTGVSQNPRHKITKRGQNVTFRCDPISEHNRLYWYRQTLGQGPEFLTYFQNEAQLEKSRLLSDRFSAERPKGSFSTLEIQRTEQGDSAMYLCASSLALNEGTDTQYFGPGTRLTVL.

The chain employs TRBV6-5 and TRBJ2-7; possible D gene TRBD1, 7 bases. The V end was cut by 6 bases, the J end by 6 bases, with 15 bases between. Germline V gives CDR1 MNHEY, CDR2 SVGAGI. The CDR3 runs to 13 residues. Written as DNA, the CDR3 is TGTGCCAGCAGGCGGGAACAGGGGAGCGAGCAGTACTTC. It specifies CASRREQGSEQYF.

The rearrangement links TRBV19 to TRBJ2-3; tentative D call: TRBD1 (5 bases). The V gene lost 1 base and the J gene lost 7 bases, with 12 bases spanning the gap. CDR3 length: 14 residues. CDR1 and CDR2 (germline): LNHDA, SQIVND (reference sequence). The CDR3 nucleotides are TGTGCCAGTAGTATAGCGGGCAGGGAACATACGCAGTATTTT. Translating it yields CASSIAGREHTQYF.

The chain couples TRBV10-3 to TRBJ2-1; 7 bases map to TRBD1. Trimming removed 6 bases from V and 4 bases from J; junction bases left unmatched: 9. Germline lookup yields CDR1 ENHRY and CDR2 SYGVKD. The length of the CDR3 is 15 residues. The CDR3 here is CAIRARQGVYNEQFF. CDR3 in DNA: TGTGCCATCAGGGCCCGGCAGGGGGTTTACAATGAGCAGTTCTTC.

The V call is TRBV5-1, the J call TRBJ2-3, with D uncertain. Germline CDR1 and CDR2: SGHRS and YFSETQ. The CDR3 extends over 15 amino acids. V dropped 3 bases and J dropped 0 bases, with 11 bases sitting between them. This CDR3 reads CASSSQTQSTDTQYF. CDR3 sequence (DNA): TGCGCCAGCAGCTCCCAGACCCAAAGCACAGATACGCAGTATTTT.

This clone has just a few counts. Other DNA sequences of this sample code for an identical CDR3. J is TRBJ1-6 and V is TRBV6-1; D not resolved. Germline CDR1 reads MNHNS; CDR2 reads SASEGT. V lost 5 bases to trimming and J lost 10 bases, with 6 bases between them. This CDR3 contains 11 residues. CDR3 nucleotides: TGTGCCAGCAGTTCCAACTCACCCCTCCACTTT. It is translated as CASSSNSPLHF.

This clone was recorded a few times. The chain employs TRBV6-1 and TRBJ2-7; D might be TRBD1 (6 bases). The CDR3 totals 15 residues. Germline V CDR1 and CDR2: MNHNS, SASEGT. V was clipped by 3 bases and J by 5 bases, with 17 bases between them. The chain's CDR3 is CASSDRAQTGHEQYF. The CDR3 DNA sequence: TGTGCCAGCAGTGACCGAGCTCAGACAGGTCACGAGCAGTACTTC.

The rearrangement uses TRBV6-1 and TRBJ2-1; 7 bases fit TRBD1. Germline CDR1 reads MNHNS; CDR2 reads SASEGT. Germline trimming cut 5 bases from V and 4 bases from J; bases unmatched to any gene: 8. This CDR3 has 15 amino acids. The CDR3 bases are TGTGCCAGCAGTCGAGGGACAGCCTCTTACAATGAGCAGTTCTTC. Translated, it gives CASSRGTASYNEQFF.

This chain uses TRBV11-2 with TRBJ2-2, with D uncertain. Trimming removed 0 bases from V and 4 bases from J, with 9 bases in between. This CDR3 region has 15 residues. Germline V lookup: CDR1 SGHAT, CDR2 FQNNGV. DNA of the CDR3: TGTGCCAGCAGCTTAGAAGGTTTTGGCACCGGGGAGCTGTTTTTT. This translates into CASSLEGFGTGELFF. Looking up the rest from reference TRBV11-2 and TRBJ2-2 gives the full variable domain: EAGVAQSPRYKIIEKRQSVAFWCNPISGHATLYWYQQILGQGPKLLIQFQNNGVVDDSQLPKDRFSAERLKGVDSTLKIQPAKLEDSAVYLCASSLEGFGTGELFFGEGSRLTVL.

This rearrangement joins TRBV28 to TRBJ1-4, with a tentative D call TRBD1 (5 bases). In germline, CDR1 is MDHEN, CDR2 SYDVKM. V dropped 3 bases and J dropped 4 bases, with 12 bases sitting between them. The CDR3 spans 15 residues. CDR3 sequence: CASSLEGVLNEKLFF. DNA of the CDR3: TGTGCCAGCAGTTTGGAAGGGGTCCTTAATGAAAAACTGTTTTTT.

The J gene is TRBJ2-3, the V gene TRBV7-2, with TRBD2 matching 10 bases. The V segment lost 4 bases and the J segment 9 bases; nucleotides outside the gene matches: 10. This CDR3 comprises 15 residues. Germline V gene data show CDR1 as SGHTA and CDR2 as FQGNSA. The CDR3 DNA sequence: TGTGCCAGCAGCTCGGCTAGCGGGGGAACGCGCACGCAGTATTTT. Protein sequence: CASSSASGGTRTQYF.

The chain combines TRBV6-6 with TRBJ1-2; 10 bases line up with TRBD1. After removal of 2 bases from V and 6 bases from J, the junction contained 6 bases not matched to a gene. CDR1 and CDR2 (germline): MNHNY, SVGAGI (reference sequence). The CDR3 consists of 15 residues. The CDR3 sequence: CASSYDRGRGHGYTF. Written as DNA, the CDR3 is TGTGCCAGCAGTTACGACAGGGGGCGAGGTCATGGCTACACCTTC.

The gene calls are TRBV16 and TRBJ2-6; D is unclear. The CDR3 covers 14 residues. The germline gives CDR1 KGHSY, CDR2 FQNENV. Trimming removed 4 bases from V and 0 bases from J, with 4 bases in between. The CDR3 loop reads CASSPRSGANVLTF. CDR3 sequence (DNA): TGTGCCAGCAGCCCCCGCTCTGGGGCCAACGTCCTGACTTTC.

This chain connects TRBV6-1 to TRBJ1-2, with D possibly TRBD1 on 6 matching bases. This CDR3 has 13 amino acids. Trimming removed 5 bases from V and 4 bases from J, with 11 bases in between. CDR1 is MNHNS and CDR2 is SASEGT in the germline V gene. The CDR3 reads CASSPDRTYGYTF. The CDR3 DNA reads TGTGCCAGCAGTCCGGACAGAACCTATGGCTACACCTTC.

V is TRBV5-4 and J is TRBJ2-5; TRBD2 matches 9 bases. V was clipped by 0 bases and J by 3 bases; unmatched bases: 0. The CDR3 has 14 amino acids. CDR1 and CDR2 (germline): SGHNT, YYREEE (reference sequence). The CDR3 DNA follows: TGTGCCAGCAGCTTGGCTAGCGGGGAAGAGACCCAGTACTTC. It specifies CASSLASGEETQYF.

The rearrangement links TRBV18 to TRBJ2-5; no clear D. Deletions cut 8 bases from V and 5 bases from J, with 6 bases between. The CDR3 extends over 10 amino acids. In germline, CDR1 is KGHSH, CDR2 LQKENI. The CDR3 is CASGLETQYF. The CDR3 nucleotides are TGTGCCAGCGGGTTGGAGACCCAGTACTTC.